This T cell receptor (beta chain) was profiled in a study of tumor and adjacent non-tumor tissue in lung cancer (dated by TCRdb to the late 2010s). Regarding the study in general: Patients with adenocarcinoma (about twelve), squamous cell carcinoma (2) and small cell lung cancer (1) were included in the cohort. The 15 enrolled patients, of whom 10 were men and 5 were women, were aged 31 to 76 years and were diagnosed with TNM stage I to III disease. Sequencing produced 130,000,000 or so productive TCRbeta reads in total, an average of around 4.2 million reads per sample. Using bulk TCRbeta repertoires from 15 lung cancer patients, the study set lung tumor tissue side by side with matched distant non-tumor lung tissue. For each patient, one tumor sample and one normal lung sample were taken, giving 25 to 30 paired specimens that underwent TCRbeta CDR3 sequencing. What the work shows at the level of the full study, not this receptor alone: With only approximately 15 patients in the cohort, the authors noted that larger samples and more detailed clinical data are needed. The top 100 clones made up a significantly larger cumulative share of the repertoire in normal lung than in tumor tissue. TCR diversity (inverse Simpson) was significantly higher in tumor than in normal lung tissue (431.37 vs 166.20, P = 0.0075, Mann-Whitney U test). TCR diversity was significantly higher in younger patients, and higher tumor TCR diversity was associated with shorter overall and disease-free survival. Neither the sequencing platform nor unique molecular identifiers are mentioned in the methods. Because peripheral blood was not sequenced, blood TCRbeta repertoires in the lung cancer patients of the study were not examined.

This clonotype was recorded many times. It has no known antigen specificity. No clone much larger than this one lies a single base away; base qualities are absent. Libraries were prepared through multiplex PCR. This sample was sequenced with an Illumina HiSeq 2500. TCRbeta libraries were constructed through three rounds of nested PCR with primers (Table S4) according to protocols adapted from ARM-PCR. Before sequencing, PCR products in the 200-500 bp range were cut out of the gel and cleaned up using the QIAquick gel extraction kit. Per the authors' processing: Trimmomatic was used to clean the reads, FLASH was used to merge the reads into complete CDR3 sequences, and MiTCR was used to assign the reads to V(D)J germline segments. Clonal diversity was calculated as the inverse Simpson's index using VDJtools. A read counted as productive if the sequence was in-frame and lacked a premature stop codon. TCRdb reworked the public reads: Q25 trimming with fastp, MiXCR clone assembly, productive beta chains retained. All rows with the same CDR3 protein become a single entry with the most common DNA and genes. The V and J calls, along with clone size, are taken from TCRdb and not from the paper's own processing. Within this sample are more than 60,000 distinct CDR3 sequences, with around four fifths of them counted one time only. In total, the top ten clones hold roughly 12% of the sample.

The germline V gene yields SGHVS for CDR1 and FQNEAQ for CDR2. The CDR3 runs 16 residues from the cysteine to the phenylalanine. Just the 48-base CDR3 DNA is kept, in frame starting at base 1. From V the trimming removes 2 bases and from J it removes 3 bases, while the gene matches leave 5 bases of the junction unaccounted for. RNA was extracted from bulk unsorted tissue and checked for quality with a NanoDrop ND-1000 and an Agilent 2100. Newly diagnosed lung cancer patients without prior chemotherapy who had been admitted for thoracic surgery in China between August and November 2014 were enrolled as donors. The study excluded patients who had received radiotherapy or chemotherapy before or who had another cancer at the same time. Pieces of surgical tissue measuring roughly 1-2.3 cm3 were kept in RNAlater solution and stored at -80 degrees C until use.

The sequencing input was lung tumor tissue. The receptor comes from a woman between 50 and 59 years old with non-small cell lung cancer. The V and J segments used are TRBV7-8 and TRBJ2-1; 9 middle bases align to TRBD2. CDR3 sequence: CASSLRALAGYNEQFF. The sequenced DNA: TGTGCCAGCAGCTTAAGGGCACTAGCGGGCTACAATGAGCAGTTCTTC. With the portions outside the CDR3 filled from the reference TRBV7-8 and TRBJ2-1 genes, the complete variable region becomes GAGVSQSPRYKVAKRGQDVALRCDPISGHVSLFWYQQALGQGPEFLTYFQNEAQLDKSGLPSDRFFAERPEGSVSTLKIQRTQQEDSAVYLCASSLRALAGYNEQFFGPGTRLTVL.